These 9 T cell receptor beta chains share one sample of origin, sequenced in a study of cytomegalovirus exposure and HLA in healthy donors. Researchers ran the PCR with 60 Vbeta and 13 Jbeta primers. Profiling relied on immunoSEQ multiplex PCR, and the TCRdb table lists in-frame clones only, not all of them. This sample has over 120,000 clones, with approximately 79% found just once. The specimen was PBMCs. Source of these receptors: a man aged 18 to 29 in good health and CMV-seropositive.

The rearrangement links TRBV27 to TRBJ1-1; D is unclear. Germline V lookup: CDR1 MNHEY, CDR2 SMNVEV (reference sequence). V shed 0 bases and J shed 1 base, with 12 bases lying between them. The CDR3 loop spans 16 amino acids. The CDR3 DNA sequence: TGTGCCAGCAGTTTATCAGTCCAGAGAGGGAACACTGAAGCTTTCTTT. It specifies CASSLSVQRGNTEAFF.

This clone was counted a single time. The chain is built from TRBV27 and TRBJ1-2; perhaps TRBD1 as D (5 bases). From germline, CDR1 is MNHEY and CDR2 SMNVEV (reference sequence). V lost 3 bases to trimming and J lost 4 bases, with 9 bases between them. The CDR3 spans 13 residues. This CDR3 is CASSFQGGYGYTF. The CDR3 DNA is TGTGCCAGCAGTTTTCAGGGCGGCTATGGCTACACCTTC.

In its sample, this clone was seen once. J is TRBJ2-7 and V is TRBV6-5; 7 bases agree with TRBD1. V was pared by 5 bases and J by 6 bases, with 7 bases of the junction left unmatched. The CDR3 totals 13 residues. The germline CDR1 and CDR2 sequences are MNHEY and SVGAGI. CDR3 in DNA: TGTGCCAGCAGTAGGACAGGAGAAGGCGAGCAGTACTTC. Its translation is CASSRTGEGEQYF.

The count of this clone is one. This rearrangement joins TRBV2 to TRBJ2-2; TRBD1 matches 7 bases. This CDR3 region has 15 residues. The trim removed 3 bases at V and 1 base at J, leaving 2 bases unmatched. Germline values: CDR1 SNHLY, CDR2 FYNNEI. CDR3 residues: CASSDRDRNTGELFF. The DNA for the CDR3 is TGTGCCAGCAGTGACCGGGACAGGAACACCGGGGAGCTGTTTTTT.

The chain joins TRBV20-1 to TRBJ1-2; the D gene is possibly TRBD1 (5 bases). This CDR3 comprises 11 residues. Germline CDR1 DFQATT, CDR2 SNEGSKA (reference sequence). DNA for the CDR3: TGCAGGGCGGGGGAAGGAGATGGCTACACCTTC. Its translation is CRAGEGDGYTF.

The rearrangement uses TRBV21-1 and TRBJ1-4; TRBD1, the table's D call, was not compared with the DNA. TRBV21-1 constitutes a pseudogene. The CDR3 is 18 amino acids. DNA of the CDR3: TGTGCCAGCAGCAAAGGTTGGAGTAGTGGGACAGATGATGAAAAACTGTTTTTT. It specifies CASSKGWSSGTDDEKLFF.

This chain links TRBV18 with TRBJ2-7, with 8 bases matching TRBD2. V lost 3 bases to trimming and J lost 4 bases; unmatched junction nucleotides: 8. Germline-derived CDR1 and CDR2 are KGHSH and LQKENI. This CDR3 is built from 15 residues. The CDR3 DNA reads TGTGCCAGCTCACCCAGCGGGGGTACCGCGTACGAGCAGTACTTC. This translates into CASSPSGGTAYEQYF.

This clone appeared a few times. The rearrangement links TRBV18 to TRBJ2-1; 8 bases line up with TRBD2. CDR1 is KGHSH, CDR2 LQKENI, per germline. The CDR3 covers 14 residues. V dropped 2 bases and J dropped 4; count of bases not matched to a gene: 1. The CDR3 spells CASSPTSGYNEQFF. The CDR3 coding sequence is TGTGCCAGCTCACCAACTAGCGGATACAATGAGCAGTTCTTC.

The genes are TRBV19 and TRBJ1-2, with TRBD1 matching 8 bases. This CDR3 spans 13 amino acids. V shed 5 bases and J 7 bases; nucleotides not matched to a gene: 6. Germline CDR1 is LNHDA and CDR2 is SQIVND (reference sequence). This chain's CDR3 is CASSPQGASGYTF. In DNA form, the CDR3 reads TGTGCCAGTAGTCCTCAGGGGGCTAGTGGCTACACCTTC.